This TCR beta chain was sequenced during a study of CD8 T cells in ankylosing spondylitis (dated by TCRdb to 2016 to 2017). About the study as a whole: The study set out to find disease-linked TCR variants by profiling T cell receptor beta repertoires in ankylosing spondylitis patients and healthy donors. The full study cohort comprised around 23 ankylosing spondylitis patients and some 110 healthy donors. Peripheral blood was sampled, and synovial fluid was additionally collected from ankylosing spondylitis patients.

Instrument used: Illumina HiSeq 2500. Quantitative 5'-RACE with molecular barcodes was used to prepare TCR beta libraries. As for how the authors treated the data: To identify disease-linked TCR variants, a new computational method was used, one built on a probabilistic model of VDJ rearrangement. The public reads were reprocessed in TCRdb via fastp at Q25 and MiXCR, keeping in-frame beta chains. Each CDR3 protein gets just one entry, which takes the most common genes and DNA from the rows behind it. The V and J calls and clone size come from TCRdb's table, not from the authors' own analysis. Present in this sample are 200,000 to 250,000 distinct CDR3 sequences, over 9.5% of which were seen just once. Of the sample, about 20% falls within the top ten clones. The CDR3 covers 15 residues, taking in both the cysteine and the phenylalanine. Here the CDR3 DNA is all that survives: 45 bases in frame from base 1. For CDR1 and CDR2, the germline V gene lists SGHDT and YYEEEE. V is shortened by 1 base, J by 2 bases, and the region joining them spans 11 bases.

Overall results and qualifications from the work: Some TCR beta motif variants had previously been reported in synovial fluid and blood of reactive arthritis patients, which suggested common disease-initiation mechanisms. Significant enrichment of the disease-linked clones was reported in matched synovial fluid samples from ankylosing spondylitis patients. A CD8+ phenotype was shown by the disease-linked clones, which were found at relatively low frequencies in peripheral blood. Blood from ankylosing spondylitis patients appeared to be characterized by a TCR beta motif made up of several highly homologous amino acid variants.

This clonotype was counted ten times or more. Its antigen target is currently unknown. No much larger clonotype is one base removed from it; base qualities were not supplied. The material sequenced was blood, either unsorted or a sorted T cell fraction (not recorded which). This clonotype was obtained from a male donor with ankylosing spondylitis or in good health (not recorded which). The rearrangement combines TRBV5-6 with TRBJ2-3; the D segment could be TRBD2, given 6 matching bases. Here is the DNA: TGTGCCAGCAGCTTGCTAGGCGGGAACACAGATACGCAGTATTTT. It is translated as CASSLLGGNTDTQYF.